This T cell receptor beta chain was recorded in a study of beta chain features in type 1 diabetes. General study findings and limits: For Type 1 diabetes patients, all four CD4+ subsets carried TCRB CDR3s that were moderately but significantly shorter. The question left open here concerned HLA type influencing TCRB rearrangement.

The V gene lost 0 bases and the J gene lost 4 bases, with 7 bases spanning the gap. Per germline, CDR1 SGHRS and CDR2 YFSETQ. The CDR3 has 14 amino acids. This clone was counted ten times or more. The antigen is not known. Reverse transcribing all isolated RNA meant expressed TCRB transcripts were sequenced. Naive, central memory and regulatory T cell samples produced a mean of around 4 million reads. Some clones are missing from TCRdb's copy, which holds only in-frame ones; the method was immunoSEQ multiplex PCR. The sample comprises about 320,000 clones, 14% of which are singletons, and approximately 6.7% rests with the top ten.

This rearrangement joins TRBV5-1 to TRBJ1-4, with D possibly being TRBD1 (5 bases). The specimen was central memory CD4+ T cells from blood. The sequence was obtained from a young man in good health. In DNA form, the CDR3 reads TGCGCCAGCAGCTTGGGGGGCAGTAATGAAAAACTGTTTTTT. Translated, it gives CASSLGGSNEKLFF.